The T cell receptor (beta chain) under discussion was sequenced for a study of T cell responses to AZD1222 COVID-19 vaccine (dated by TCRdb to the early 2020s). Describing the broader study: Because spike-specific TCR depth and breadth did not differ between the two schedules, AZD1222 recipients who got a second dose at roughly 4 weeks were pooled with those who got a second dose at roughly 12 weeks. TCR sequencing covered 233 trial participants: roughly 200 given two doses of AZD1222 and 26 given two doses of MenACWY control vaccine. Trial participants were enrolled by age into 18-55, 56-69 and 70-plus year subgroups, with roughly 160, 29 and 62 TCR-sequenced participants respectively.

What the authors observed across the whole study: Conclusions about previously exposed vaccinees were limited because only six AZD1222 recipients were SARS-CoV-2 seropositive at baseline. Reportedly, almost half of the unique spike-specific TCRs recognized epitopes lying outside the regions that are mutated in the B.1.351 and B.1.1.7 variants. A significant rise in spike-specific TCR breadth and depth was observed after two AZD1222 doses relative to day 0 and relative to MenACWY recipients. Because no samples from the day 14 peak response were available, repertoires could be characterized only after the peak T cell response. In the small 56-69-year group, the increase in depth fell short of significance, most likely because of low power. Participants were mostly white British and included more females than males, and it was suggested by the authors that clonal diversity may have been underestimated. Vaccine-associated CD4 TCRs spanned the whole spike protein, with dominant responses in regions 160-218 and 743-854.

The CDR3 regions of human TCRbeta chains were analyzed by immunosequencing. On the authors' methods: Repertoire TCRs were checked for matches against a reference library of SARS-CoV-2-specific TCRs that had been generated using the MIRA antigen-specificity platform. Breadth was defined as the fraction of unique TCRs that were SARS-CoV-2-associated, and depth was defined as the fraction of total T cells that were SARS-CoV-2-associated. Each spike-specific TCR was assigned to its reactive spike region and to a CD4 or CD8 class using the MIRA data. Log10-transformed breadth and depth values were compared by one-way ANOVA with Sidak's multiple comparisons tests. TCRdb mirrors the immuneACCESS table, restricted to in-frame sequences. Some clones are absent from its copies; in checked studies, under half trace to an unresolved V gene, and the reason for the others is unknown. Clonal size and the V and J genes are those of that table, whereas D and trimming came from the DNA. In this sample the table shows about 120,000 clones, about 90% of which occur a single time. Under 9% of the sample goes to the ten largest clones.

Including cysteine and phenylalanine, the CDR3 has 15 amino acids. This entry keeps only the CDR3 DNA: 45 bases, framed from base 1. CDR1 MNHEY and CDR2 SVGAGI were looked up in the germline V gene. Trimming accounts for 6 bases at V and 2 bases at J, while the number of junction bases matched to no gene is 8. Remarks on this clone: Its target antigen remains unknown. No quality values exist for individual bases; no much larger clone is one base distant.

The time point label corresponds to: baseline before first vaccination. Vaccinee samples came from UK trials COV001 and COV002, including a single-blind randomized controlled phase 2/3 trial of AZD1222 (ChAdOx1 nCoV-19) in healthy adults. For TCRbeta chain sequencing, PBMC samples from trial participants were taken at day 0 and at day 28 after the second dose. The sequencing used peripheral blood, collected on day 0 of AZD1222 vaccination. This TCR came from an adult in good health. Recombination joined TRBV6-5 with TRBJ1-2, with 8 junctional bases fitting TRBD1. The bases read TGTGCCAGCAGCGACAGCACAGGGGGGAACTATGGCTACACCTTC. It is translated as CASSDSTGGNYGYTF.